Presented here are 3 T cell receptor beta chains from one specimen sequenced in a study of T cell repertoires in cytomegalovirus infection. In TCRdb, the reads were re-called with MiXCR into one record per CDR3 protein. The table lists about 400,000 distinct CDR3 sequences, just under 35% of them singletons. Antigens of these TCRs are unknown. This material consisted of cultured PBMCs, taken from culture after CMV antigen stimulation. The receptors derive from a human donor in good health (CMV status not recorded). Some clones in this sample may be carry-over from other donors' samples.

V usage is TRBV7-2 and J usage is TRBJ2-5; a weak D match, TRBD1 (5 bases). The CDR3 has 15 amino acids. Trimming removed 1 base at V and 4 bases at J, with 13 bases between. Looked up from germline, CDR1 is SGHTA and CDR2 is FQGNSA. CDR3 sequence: CASSLVYRWGETQYF. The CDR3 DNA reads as TGTGCCAGCAGCTTAGTCTACAGGTGGGGAGAGACCCAGTACTTC.

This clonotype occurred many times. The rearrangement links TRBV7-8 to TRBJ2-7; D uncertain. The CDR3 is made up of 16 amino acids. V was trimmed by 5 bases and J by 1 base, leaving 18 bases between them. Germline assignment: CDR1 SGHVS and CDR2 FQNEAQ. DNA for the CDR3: TGTGCCAGCAGCCCCCGTACCCGACTTCTTTCCTACGAGCAGTACGTC. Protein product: CASSPRTRLLSYEQYV.

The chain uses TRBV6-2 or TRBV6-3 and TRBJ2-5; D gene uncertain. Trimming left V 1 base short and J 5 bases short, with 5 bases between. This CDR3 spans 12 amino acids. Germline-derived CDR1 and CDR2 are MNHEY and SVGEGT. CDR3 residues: CASSYYDETQYF. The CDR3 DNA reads TGTGCCAGCAGTTACTACGACGAGACCCAGTACTTC.